This entry lists 14 T cell receptor beta chains sequenced from one sample in a study of blood T cells in healthy people across ages. Then a second PCR, running about 6 to 12 cycles, was carried out with a sample-barcoded 5' primer and a J-beta primer mix. TCRdb analysed the 5' RACE reads with MiXCR anew, one entry per CDR3 protein. The sample consists of some 790,000 distinct CDR3 sequences, around 28% of them appearing once. The sample consisted of blood. Source of these receptors: an elderly woman in good health.

The V call is TRBV7-9, the J call TRBJ2-5, with TRBD2 matching 8 bases. Germline trimming cut 8 bases from V and 2 bases from J; bases unmatched to any gene: 7. The CDR3 has 14 residues. Germline CDR1 is SEHNR and CDR2 is FQNEAQ (reference sequence). DNA of the CDR3: TGTGCCAGCCAAGCCAGCGGGGGACAAGAGACCCAGTACTTC. Encoded protein: CASQASGGQETQYF.

This clonotype occurred many times. The V call is TRBV4-3, the J call TRBJ1-2; D is possibly TRBD1 (6 bases). The CDR3 loop spans 14 amino acids. Between the trimmed V and J ends, which lost 0 bases and 4 bases, there was a span of 9 bases. Germline loops: CDR1 LGHNA, CDR2 YSLEER. The CDR3 region has the DNA TGCGCCAGCAGCCAAGACGTGGGGGCCTATGGCTACACCTTC. Its protein is CASSQDVGAYGYTF.

A word on this clonotype: Just one base apart from a much larger clone, this may be a read error. The V call is TRBV20-1, the J call TRBJ2-5; 10 bases are shared with TRBD2. V shed 6 bases, J shed 11 bases, and the junction held 18 bases outside the gene matches. Germline V lookup: CDR1 DFQATT, CDR2 SNEGSKA (reference sequence). The CDR3 has 15 residues. The CDR3, as DNA: TGCAGTGCCCTACCTGCTAGCGGGGGTTGGAATGAGCAGTACTTC. Amino acids: CSALPASGGWNEQYF.

This clonotype has just a few counts. CDR3 amino acids: CASSKTDRSSYNEQFF. Written as DNA, the CDR3 is TGTGCCAGCAGTAAAACGGACCGAAGCTCCTACAATGAGCAGTTCTTC. The J gene is TRBJ2-1, the V gene TRBV27, with D unclear. This CDR3 is built from 16 residues. Germline V CDR1 and CDR2: MNHEY, SMNVEV (reference sequence). V dropped 5 bases and J dropped 0 bases, with 14 bases sitting between them.

This clonotype was recorded only once. At one end, the junction sequence differs from germline, possibly due to a read error. This rearrangement joins TRBV20-1 to TRBJ2-7; D unclear. The CDR3 is 14 residues long. CDR1 and CDR2 (germline): DFQATT, SNEGSKA (reference sequence). CDR3 amino acids: CSARDLDNSHEQYF. In nucleotides, the CDR3 is TGCAGTGCTAGAGACCTCGACAACTCCCACGAGCAGTACTTC.

In this sample, this clonotype turned up a few times. The rearrangement links TRBV9 to TRBJ2-2; 8 bases are shared with TRBD1. The V gene end was trimmed by 4 bases and the J gene end by 0 bases; junction bases not matched to a gene: 11. Germline-derived CDR1 and CDR2 are SGDLS and YYNGEE. The CDR3 totals 18 residues. The DNA for the CDR3 is TGTGCCAGCAGCTCCCGCCCTGGACAGGGCGCGAACACCGGGGAGCTGTTTTTT. Its translation is CASSSRPGQGANTGELFF.

This clonotype was seen just once. The chain is built from TRBV19 and TRBJ2-4; D ambiguous. The J call is doubtful: the DNA matches TRBJ2-7 better. The CDR3 has 17 residues. Germline CDR1 is LNHDA and CDR2 is SQIVND (reference sequence). CDR3 protein: CASSLAPPQGHSYEQYF. The CDR3 coding sequence is TGTGCCAGTAGCCTGGCTCCCCCTCAAGGGCACTCCTACGAGCAGTACTTC.

This clonotype was seen a handful of times. The chain has TRBV18 and TRBJ2-3, with 7 bases identical to TRBD1. The CDR3 extends over 17 amino acids. The ends lost 3 bases at V and 0 bases at J; junction bases unmatched: 9. Germline V gives CDR1 KGHSH, CDR2 LQKENI. This chain's CDR3 is CASSPRTGQRSTDTQYF. CDR3 nucleotides: TGTGCCAGCTCACCGCGCACGGGACAGCGTAGCACAGATACGCAGTATTTT.

This clonotype was seen ten or more times. The rearrangement links TRBV7-2 to TRBJ1-5; 7 nucleotides align to TRBD1. V shed 5 bases, J shed 4 bases, and the junction held 5 bases outside the gene matches. This CDR3 comprises 14 residues. Germline CDR1 is SGHTA and CDR2 is FQGNSA. The CDR3 loop reads CASSRQGGNQPQHF. In DNA form, the CDR3 reads TGTGCCAGCAGCCGACAGGGAGGAAATCAGCCCCAGCATTTT. The complete variable domain, with remaining parts taken from reference TRBV7-2 and TRBJ1-5, reads GAGVSQSPSNKVTEKGKDVELRCDPISGHTALYWYRQSLGQGLEFLIYFQGNSAPDKSGLPSDRFSAERTGGSVSTLTIQRTQQEDSAVYLCASSRQGGNQPQHFGDGTRLSIL.

V gene TRBV7-9 combines with J gene TRBJ2-2, with TRBD2 matching over 9 bases. Germline lookup yields CDR1 SEHNR and CDR2 FQNEAQ (reference sequence). Losses at the gene ends were 3 bases for V and 9 bases for J; bases not matched to a gene: 5. This CDR3 contains 14 residues. Here the CDR3 reads CASSFAGGRRELFF. The CDR3 coding sequence is TGTGCCAGCAGCTTTGCGGGAGGGCGCCGGGAGCTGTTTTTT.

This clonotype was detected ten times or more. V gene TRBV11-2 combines with J gene TRBJ2-5; 8 nucleotides match TRBD2. V lost 6 bases to trimming and J lost 1 base; unmatched junction nucleotides: 7. CDR1 is SGHAT and CDR2 is FQNNGV in the germline V gene. CDR3 size: 15 residues. CDR3 loop: CASSSQLAAQETQYF. The DNA for the CDR3 is TGTGCCAGCAGTTCCCAACTAGCGGCCCAAGAGACCCAGTACTTC.

In regard to this clonotype: A read error is possible here, since a much larger clone lies one base away. The chain is built from TRBV25-1 and TRBJ1-2, with 7 bases matching TRBD1. From germline, CDR1 is MGHDK and CDR2 SYGVNS. The trim removed 1 base at V and 2 bases at J, leaving 13 bases unmatched. The length of the CDR3 is 18 residues. The CDR3 sequence: CASSEFSEQGQLNYGYTF. For the CDR3, the DNA is TGTGCCAGCAGTGAATTTTCGGAACAGGGGCAGCTCAACTATGGCTACACCTTC.

This clonotype was seen a single time. The chain joins TRBV30 to TRBJ2-2; no firm D call. Trimming removed 0 bases at V and 4 bases at J, with 12 bases between. CDR1 and CDR2 from the germline V gene are GTSNPN and SVGIG (reference sequence). The CDR3 totals 15 residues. CDR3 bases: TGTGCCTGGAGTGTACGGGCGCTACTCACCGGGGAGCTGTTTTTT. It encodes CAWSVRALLTGELFF.

This clonotype was counted many times. The chain has TRBV5-1 and TRBJ2-1; 7 positions match TRBD1. Germline V lookup: CDR1 SGHRS, CDR2 YFSETQ. The CDR3 has 14 amino acids. J lost 6 bases, V lost 5 bases, and 8 bases had no gene match. CDR3 nucleotide sequence: TGCGCCAGCAGTCCGACAGGGCCTGGCAATGAGCAGTTCTTC. Translated, it gives CASSPTGPGNEQFF.